Below, 12 T cell receptor beta chains from the same sample are listed, as sequenced in a study of post-analysis software for immune sequencing data. Which antigens these TCRs recognize remains unknown. The TCR beta cDNA libraries contained unique molecular identifiers. MiXCR, run by TCRdb on the PCR reads, gives a single entry per CDR3 protein. The repertoire consists of some 690,000 distinct CDR3 sequences, with roughly 29% occurring once and the leading ten covering 0.55% to 0.65%. Whole-study findings and limits: Comparison of patients with controls showed about 5 TRBV segments more frequent in patients, TRBV5-6, TRBV5-1 and TRBV20-1 among them.

Sequenced input: blood. These receptors were taken from a girl aged 10 to 17 with multiple sclerosis.

This rearrangement joins TRBV6-4 to TRBJ2-3; TRBD2 matches at 7 bases. The V and J ends lost 3 bases and 4 bases, in that order; junction bases with no gene match: 4. The CDR3 has 14 residues. Germline V lookup: CDR1 MRHNA, CDR2 SNTAGT. The CDR3 here is CASSEAAGADTQYF. As DNA, the CDR3 is TGTGCCAGCAGTGAGGCTGCGGGGGCAGATACGCAGTATTTT.

In this sample, this clonotype turned up a few times. The rearrangement joins TRBV5-1 to TRBJ2-1, with D hard to call. The germline V and J ends were trimmed by 0 bases and 0 bases, with 10 bases remaining between them. The CDR3 has 16 amino acids. The V gene's germline CDR1 is SGHRS and CDR2 YFSETQ. The CDR3 protein is CASSLDRSSSYNEQFF. As DNA, the CDR3 is TGCGCCAGCAGCTTGGATAGGTCCAGCTCCTACAATGAGCAGTTCTTC.

Concerning this clonotype itself: This CDR3 is missing its conserved last phenylalanine or tryptophan, likely due to a read error. The chain employs TRBV11-2 and TRBJ2-1; 8 nucleotides line up with TRBD1. Germline assignment: CDR1 SGHAT and CDR2 FQNNGV. CDR3 length: 12 residues. The J segment lost 4 bases and the V segment lost 8 bases, leaving 1 base of the junction unmatched. The CDR3 DNA is TGTGCCAGCCAGGGGGCTTACAATGAGCAGTTCTTA. Protein sequence: CASQGAYNEQFL.

This clonotype came up a few times. The rearrangement joins TRBV6-5 to TRBJ1-2, with D perhaps matching TRBD1 (6 bases). The germline gives CDR1 MNHEY, CDR2 SVGAGI. The CDR3 is 15 residues long. With 5 bases removed from V and 4 bases from J, the gap between germline ends came to 17 bases. The CDR3 bases are TGTGCCAGCAGTCTGTCGGCAGGGGCCGCCTATGGCTACACCTTC. Its protein product is CASSLSAGAAYGYTF.

This chain connects TRBV9 to TRBJ1-5; 7 nucleotides align to TRBD1. CDR1 and CDR2 from the germline V gene are SGDLS and YYNGEE. V lost 0 bases to trimming and J lost 6 bases; unmatched junction nucleotides: 3. This CDR3 contains 14 residues. CDR3 DNA sequence: TGTGCCAGCAGCGTAGGAGGGGGCAGTCAGCCCCAGCATTTT. This gives the protein CASSVGGGSQPQHF.

Of note for this clonotype: A much larger clone lies a single base off, so this may be a read error. The chain joins TRBV15 to TRBJ2-5; D gene uncertain. The CDR3 has 14 amino acids. Trimming removed 0 bases from V and 0 bases from J, with 5 bases in between. Looked up from germline, CDR1 is LNHNV and CDR2 is YYDKDF (reference sequence). The CDR3 DNA is TGTGCCACCAGCAGAGACCAATACCAAGAGACCCAGTACTTC. The encoded protein is CATSRDQYQETQYF. Together with reference TRBV15 and TRBJ2-5, the CDR3 gives the full variable domain: DAMVIQNPRYQVTQFGKPVTLSCSQTLNHNVMYWYQQKSSQAPKLLFHYYDKDFNNEADTPDNFQSRRPNTSFCFLDIRSPGLGDTAMYLCATSRDQYQETQYFGPGTRLLVL.

This clonotype was found a few times. V is TRBV7-2 and J is TRBJ2-3, with 7 bases that match TRBD2. The germline CDR1 and CDR2 sequences are SGHTA and FQGNSA. The V gene end was trimmed by 3 bases and the J gene end by 1 base; junction bases not matched to a gene: 19. The CDR3 totals 20 residues. CDR3 sequence: CASSFLKSFKTSRGTDTQYF. In DNA, the CDR3 is TGTGCCAGCAGCTTTTTAAAATCCTTCAAGACTAGCAGGGGCACAGATACGCAGTATTTT.

Concerning this clonotype: Lacking the conserved final phenylalanine or tryptophan, this CDR3 likely reflects a read error. The chain uses TRBV2 and TRBJ1-2; 7 bases line up with TRBD1. Losses at the gene ends were 6 bases for V and 5 bases for J; bases not matched to a gene: 6. The CDR3 is 13 residues long. Per germline, CDR1 SNHLY and CDR2 FYNNEI. The CDR3 region has the DNA TGTGCCAGCAGCCCGGACAGGTGGTATGGCTACACCGTC. Amino acid sequence: CASSPDRWYGYTV.

This clonotype was found a few times. This CDR3 reads CASSLGGMSSYNEQFF. CDR3 DNA sequence: TGTGCCAGCAGCTTGGGAGGGATGAGCTCCTACAATGAGCAGTTCTTC. The rearrangement joins TRBV5-6 to TRBJ2-1; weak D call: TRBD2 (5 bases). This CDR3 comprises 16 residues. Germline CDR1 is SGHDT and CDR2 is YYEEEE. Trimming stripped 0 bases from V and 0 bases from J, with 10 bases between.

The CDR3 protein is CAISEASGVYEQYF. DNA of the CDR3: TGTGCCATCAGTGAGGCTAGCGGGGTTTACGAGCAGTACTTC. The chain has TRBV10-3 and TRBJ2-7; 9 bases agree with TRBD2. CDR3 length: 14 amino acids. Unmatched junction bases numbered 3, after V lost 2 bases and J lost 4 bases. Per germline, CDR1 ENHRY and CDR2 SYGVKD.

The rearrangement uses TRBV27 and TRBJ1-4; D is undetermined. CDR3 length equals 17 residues. Trimming shortened V by 5 bases and J by 3 bases, and 19 bases separated the two germline ends. Germline V lookup: CDR1 MNHEY, CDR2 SMNVEV (reference sequence). For the CDR3, the DNA is TGTGCCAGCAGTCCGATCACTGGCTCGGTGCCTAATGAAAAACTGTTTTTT. It specifies CASSPITGSVPNEKLFF.

This rearrangement joins TRBV20-1 to TRBJ1-5, with D unresolved. Per the germline V gene, CDR1 is DFQATT and CDR2 is SNEGSKA (reference sequence). The CDR3 sequence is 13 residues long. Trimming stripped 3 bases from V and 1 base from J, with 7 bases between. CDR3 sequence (DNA): TGCAGTGCTAGGGAATTAAGCAATCAGCCCCAGCATTTT. Protein sequence: CSARELSNQPQHF.